This entry lists 5 T cell receptor beta chains sequenced from one sample in a study of response to subunit inactivated influenza vaccine. TCRdb redid the calling of the RT-PCR reads with MiXCR, one entry per CDR3 protein. The sample includes 500,000 to 650,000 distinct CDR3 sequences, approximately 7.7% of them seen just once. The starting material was PBMCs from blood, obtained around 2 years after vaccination. The receptor set was obtained from a man between 50 and 75 years old who received an inactivated influenza vaccine.

This chain joins TRBV2 and TRBJ2-7; TRBD1 agrees at 8 bases. V shed 1 base, J shed 5 bases, and the junction held 4 bases outside the gene matches. Germline CDR1 SNHLY, CDR2 FYNNEI. The CDR3 contains 14 residues. CDR3 sequence reads: CASSEVAGGNEQYF. CDR3 bases: TGTGCCAGCAGTGAAGTTGCAGGGGGCAACGAGCAGTACTTC.

The chain uses TRBV20-1 and TRBJ2-3; D could derive from TRBD1 or TRBD2 (5 bases each). Germline V CDR1 and CDR2: DFQATT, SNEGSKA (reference sequence). CDR3 length equals 14 residues. V was cut by 2 bases and J by 5 bases, with 14 bases left in between. The CDR3 sequence is CSARMGEYRDTQYF. CDR3 in DNA: TGCAGTGCTAGAATGGGGGAATATAGAGATACGCAGTATTTT.

This clonotype occurred a few times. This chain connects TRBV18 to TRBJ2-1; D unclear. This CDR3 has 13 amino acids. Trimming shortened V by 3 bases and J by 4 bases, and 7 bases separated the two germline ends. Germline CDR1 KGHSH, CDR2 LQKENI. The CDR3 region has the DNA TGTGCCAGCTCACCCACTCAATACAATGAGCAGTTCTTC. Its translation is CASSPTQYNEQFF. The variable domain in full, completed from reference TRBV18 and TRBJ2-1, reads NAGVMQNPRHLVRRRGQEARLRCSPMKGHSHVYWYRQLPEEGLKFMVYLQKENIIDESGMPKERFSAEFPKEGPSILRIQQVVRGDSAAYFCASSPTQYNEQFFGPGTRLTVL.

This clonotype was counted between two and nine times. The chain couples TRBV12-3 or TRBV12-4 to TRBJ1-1; D uncertain. V was cut by 7 bases and J by 0 bases, with 15 bases left in between. The CDR3 has 15 residues. CDR3 sequence reads: CASKRVGTLNTEAFF. The CDR3, as DNA: TGTGCCAGCAAGAGGGTCGGAACATTGAACACTGAAGCTTTCTTT.

This clonotype was picked up many times. CDR3 in amino acids: CASSLGQVRETQYF. DNA for the CDR3: TGTGCCAGCAGCTTAGGGCAAGTTAGAGAGACCCAGTACTTC. The chain uses TRBV11-2 and TRBJ2-5; unclear D gene. Germline V gives CDR1 SGHAT, CDR2 FQNNGV. The ends were cut back, 1 base at V and 4 bases at J, with 10 bases in the middle. The CDR3 covers 14 residues.